This TCR beta chain was identified in a study of CD8 T cells in ankylosing spondylitis. Findings and limits, study-wide: Disease-linked clones proved CD8+ and comparatively uncommon in peripheral blood. Matched ankylosing spondylitis synovial fluid reportedly contained a significantly enriched population of disease-linked clones. Past studies reported some motif variants in reactive arthritis synovial fluid and blood.

This clonotype has more than one count but fewer than ten. The antigen is unknown. CDR3 length: 16 amino acids. CDR1 LNHNV and CDR2 YYDKDF come from the germline V gene (reference sequence). Deletions cut 1 base from V and 7 bases from J, with 17 bases between. Researchers built TCR beta libraries using quantitative 5'-RACE with molecular barcodes. TCRdb re-called the 5' RACE reads through MiXCR, storing one row per CDR3 protein. The table lists 300,000 to 350,000 distinct CDR3 sequences, under 15% of them singletons. The chain employs TRBV15 and TRBJ2-1; D possibly uses TRBD1 or TRBD2 (5 bases each). This clonotype was obtained from a male donor with ankylosing spondylitis or in good health (not recorded which). The sample comprised blood, either unsorted or a sorted T cell fraction (not recorded which). The CDR3 reads CATSRAMTVGENEQFF. DNA of the CDR3: TGTGCCACCAGCAGAGCAATGACGGTGGGGGAGAATGAGCAGTTCTTC.